The 11 T cell receptor beta chains below come from one sample, sequenced in a study of patients and donors after allogeneic stem cell transplantation. In TCRdb, the RT-PCR reads were re-called with MiXCR into one record per CDR3 protein. The table lists a few hundred thousand distinct CDR3 sequences, 12% to 15% of them singletons. The sample consisted of blood, either unsorted or a sorted T cell fraction (not recorded which). Receptors originate from a human donor who was either an allogeneic HSCT recipient or a stem cell or donor lymphocyte infusion donor (not recorded which). It is not recorded whose cells these are; they may come from a transplant donor.

This clonotype was recorded at least ten times. This rearrangement joins TRBV9 to TRBJ2-3; 7 bases agree with TRBD2. The CDR3 is 16 residues long. V lost 0 bases, J lost 0 bases, and 4 bases stayed unmatched. CDR1 SGDLS and CDR2 YYNGEE come from the germline V gene. The CDR3 region is CASSVAGGRSTDTQYF. In nucleotides, the CDR3 is TGTGCCAGCAGCGTAGCAGGCGGGAGAAGCACAGATACGCAGTATTTT.

This clonotype was picked up a small number of times. The V and J genes are TRBV15 and TRBJ1-1; D not certain. Per the germline V gene, CDR1 is LNHNV and CDR2 is YYDKDF (reference sequence). Trimming stripped 0 bases from V and 0 bases from J, with 8 bases between. This CDR3 spans 15 amino acids. The CDR3: CATSRDGQLNTEAFF. The CDR3 DNA is TGTGCCACCAGCAGAGATGGGCAGCTGAACACTGAAGCTTTCTTT.

This clonotype was seen a handful of times. This rearrangement joins TRBV7-3 to TRBJ1-1; maybe TRBD1 (6 bases). Trimming removed 1 base from V and 8 bases from J, with 11 bases in between. The CDR3 is made up of 13 amino acids. CDR1 and CDR2 from the germline V gene are SGHTA and FQGTGA. CDR3 in DNA: TGTGCCAGCAGCTTAAAGGGGGGAGCGGAAGCTTTCTTT. This gives the protein CASSLKGGAEAFF.

This chain uses TRBV4-2 with TRBJ2-7, with TRBD1 as a possible D gene (5 bases). Germline V CDR1 and CDR2: LGHNA, YNFKEQ. CDR3 length equals 17 residues. V was shortened by 0 bases and J by 3 bases, with 18 bases between the two germline ends. CDR3 loop: CASSQDLGREIIYEQYF. CDR3 sequence (DNA): TGTGCCAGCAGCCAAGATCTGGGCAGGGAAATAATCTACGAGCAGTACTTC.

This clonotype has a handful of counts. The chain couples TRBV20-1 to TRBJ2-1, with 8 positions matching TRBD1. Germline-derived CDR1 and CDR2 are DFQATT and SNEGSKA (reference sequence). Trimming cost V 3 bases and J 7 bases; bases outside gene matches: 14. This CDR3 comprises 16 residues. In nucleotides, the CDR3 is TGCAGTGCTAGTCCCCTCGACAGGGGTTCTACGAATGAGCAGTTCTTC. Its protein is CSASPLDRGSTNEQFF.

This clonotype was observed a few times. This chain uses TRBV7-2 with TRBJ2-5; tentatively, D is TRBD1 (6 bases). V gave up 2 bases and J gave up 9 bases, with 13 bases separating them. Looked up from germline, CDR1 is SGHTA and CDR2 is FQGNSA. The length of the CDR3 is 13 residues. CDR3 sequence: CASSLRETGPQYF. The CDR3 coding sequence is TGTGCCAGCAGCTTAAGGGAAACAGGGCCCCAGTACTTC.

This clonotype was counted only a few times. The chain uses TRBV13 and TRBJ2-5; 8 bases are shared with TRBD1. The junction had 7 bases not matched to a gene; V was cut back by 2 bases and J by 5 bases. This CDR3 spans 15 amino acids. Germline CDR1 is PRHDT and CDR2 is FYEKMQ (reference sequence). CDR3 loop: CASSLRTGPVETQYF. CDR3 nucleotides: TGTGCCAGCAGCTTACGGACAGGGCCTGTGGAGACCCAGTACTTC.

The chain uses TRBV18 and TRBJ1-4; no clear D gene. V shed 2 bases and J shed 8 bases, with 15 bases lying between them. The CDR3 runs to 15 residues. CDR1 is KGHSH, CDR2 LQKENI, per germline. The CDR3 spells CASSPFEGNGEKLFF. In DNA form, the CDR3 reads TGTGCCAGCTCACCATTCGAGGGTAACGGGGAAAAACTGTTTTTT.

V gene TRBV20-1 combines with J gene TRBJ2-3; D remains unclear. Germline V gene sequence: CDR1 DFQATT, CDR2 SNEGSKA (reference sequence). Trimming stripped 0 bases from V and 4 bases from J, with 5 bases between. The CDR3 contains 12 residues. The CDR3 sequence: CSARDSSDTQYF. CDR3 nucleotide sequence: TGCAGTGCTAGAGATAGCTCAGATACGCAGTATTTT.

The chain couples TRBV5-6 to TRBJ2-1, with TRBD2 matching over 7 bases. Germline CDR1 reads SGHDT; CDR2 reads YYEEEE. This CDR3 spans 15 amino acids. V trimming: 1 base; J trimming: 5 bases; junction bases outside the gene matches: 6. CDR3 loop: CASSLLRDYDNEQFF. The CDR3 bases are TGTGCCAGCAGCTTGCTTCGGGACTACGACAATGAGCAGTTCTTC. The variable domain in full, completed from reference TRBV5-6 and TRBJ2-1, reads DAGVTQSPTHLIKTRGQQVTLRCSPKSGHDTVSWYQQALGQGPQFIFQYYEEEERQRGNFPDRFSGHQFPNYSSELNVNALLLGDSALYLCASSLLRDYDNEQFFGPGTRLTVL.

The table lists this clonotype with many counts. The rearrangement joins TRBV20-1 to TRBJ2-5; 11 nucleotides line up with TRBD1. From germline, CDR1 is DFQATT and CDR2 SNEGSKA (reference sequence). Trimming took 3 bases from V and 5 from J; bases not matched to a gene: 5. There are 14 residues in the CDR3. The CDR3 sequence: CSASRDRGIETQYF. The CDR3 DNA reads as TGCAGTGCTAGTAGGGACAGGGGGATTGAGACCCAGTACTTC.